These 8 T cell receptor beta chains were sequenced from one sample in a study of human T cells and chemical hapten exposure (dated by TCRdb to about 2021). Library preparation employed RACE. Data came from a NextSeq 500. Starting from the raw public reads, TCRdb applied fastp trimming at Q25, assembled clones with MiXCR and retained in-frame beta chains. All rows with the same CDR3 protein become a single entry with the most common DNA and genes. The sample table holds around 250,000 distinct CDR3 sequences, of which roughly 8.9% were seen once. Approximately 2.3% of the sample rests with the top ten. In the paper's terms, the time point label means: pre-sensitization, week 0. What the treatment or condition label conveys for this sample: therapeutic diphenylcyclopropenone sensitization with weekly scalp DPC. Source: whole blood, taken in connection with sensitization to the hapten diphenylcyclopropenone (DPC). All receptors derive from a woman in her forties with alopecia areata. Some clones in this sample may be carry-over from other donors' samples.

The CDR3 loop reads CASSSLAGAGTYEQYF. In DNA, the CDR3 is TGTGCCAGCAGTAGCTTAGCGGGAGCGGGGACCTACGAGCAGTACTTC. The chain employs TRBV6-5 and TRBJ2-7; 9 nucleotides agree with TRBD2. The CDR3 is 16 amino acids. Trimming removed 5 bases from V and 2 bases from J; junction bases left unmatched: 10. Germline CDR1 and CDR2: MNHEY and SVGAGI.

This clonotype was recorded many times. The V call is TRBV18, the J call TRBJ2-7, with D perhaps TRBD1 or TRBD2 (5 bases each). The CDR3 consists of 15 residues. Per the germline V gene, CDR1 is KGHSH and CDR2 is LQKENI. Trimming stripped 3 bases from V and 2 bases from J, with 14 bases between. The CDR3 sequence: CASSPGPFATYEQYF. The DNA for the CDR3 is TGTGCCAGCTCACCGGGACCCTTTGCTACCTACGAGCAGTACTTC.

This clonotype was counted only a few times. The chain carries TRBV29-1 and TRBJ2-7; perhaps TRBD2 as D (7 bases). This CDR3 is 14 amino acids long. Germline-derived CDR1 and CDR2 are SQVTM and ANQGSEA. V dropped 1 base and J dropped 4 bases, with 14 bases sitting between them. The CDR3 DNA reads TGCAGCGTTGAAGGAGGCAGGGGAGGGTACGAGCAGTACTTC. Residues: CSVEGGRGGYEQYF.

This clonotype has just a few counts. This chain uses TRBV7-9 with TRBJ2-5, with no clear D. CDR1 is SEHNR and CDR2 is FQNEAQ in the germline V gene (reference sequence). Trimming cost V 3 bases and J 0 bases, with 14 bases left between them. CDR3 length: 16 residues. CDR3 region: CASSLGRSPYQETQYF. Written as DNA, the CDR3 is TGTGCCAGCAGCTTGGGCAGGTCCCCCTACCAAGAGACCCAGTACTTC.

The chain carries TRBV4-1 and TRBJ2-2; D gene unclear. The germline V gene has CDR1 MGHRA and CDR2 YSYEKL. The CDR3 has 15 residues. V shed 1 base and J shed 1 base, with 7 bases lying between them. In DNA form, the CDR3 reads TGCGCCAGCAGCCAAGGCACCCAGAACACCGGGGAGCTGTTTTTT. This sequence encodes CASSQGTQNTGELFF.

This clonotype was seen more than once but under ten times. The V gene is TRBV7-8, the J gene TRBJ1-5, with 9 bases that match TRBD1. CDR1 is SGHVS and CDR2 is FQNEAQ in the germline V gene. The CDR3 is made up of 14 amino acids. V lost 5 bases and J lost 5; bases outside the gene matches: 4. The CDR3 coding sequence is TGTGCCAGCAGCCCTACAGGGGGCTATCAGCCCCAGCATTTT. Translation gives CASSPTGGYQPQHF.

The genes are TRBV9 and TRBJ2-5, with D perhaps TRBD2 (6 bases). The CDR3 has 15 residues. V shed 4 bases and J shed 5 bases, with 18 bases lying between them. The germline V gene has CDR1 SGDLS and CDR2 YYNGEE. The CDR3 is CASSSSGAVLETQYF. DNA for the CDR3: TGTGCCAGCAGCAGTAGCGGAGCCGTCTTGGAGACCCAGTACTTC.

This clonotype came up many times. The gene calls are TRBV7-2 and TRBJ2-1; tentatively, D is TRBD2 (6 bases). Trimming took off 5 bases at V and 9 bases at J, with 17 bases between the two ends. Germline lookup yields CDR1 SGHTA and CDR2 FQGNSA. This CDR3 spans 14 amino acids. CDR3 sequence (DNA): TGTGCCAGCAGCGCCCGAACTAGCCCGGCTGAGCAGTTCTTC. This gives the protein CASSARTSPAEQFF. The full variable domain, rest sourced from reference TRBV7-2 and TRBJ2-1, is GAGVSQSPSNKVTEKGKDVELRCDPISGHTALYWYRQSLGQGLEFLIYFQGNSAPDKSGLPSDRFSAERTGGSVSTLTIQRTQQEDSAVYLCASSARTSPAEQFFGPGTRLTVL.